These T cell receptor beta chains were read from a single sample in a study of PD-L1 blockade in urothelial cancer. TCRdb's copy holds only in-frame clones and misses some; the assay was immunoSEQ multiplex PCR. Here the sample spans 48,000 or so clones, 87% being singletons. The material was PBMCs, obtained around atezolizumab (anti-PD-L1) treatment. These TCRs come from a woman aged 60-75 years with urothelial cancer. Each CDR3 is given with its conserved first and last residue. D genes are given only for firm matches. Rows may omit the clone size; those that give it use once, few, many or a size class.

V,J,D,size,CDR3,DNA
TRBV9,TRBJ2-3,TRBD1,-,CASSTGTANTDTQYF,TGTGCCAGCAGCACCGGGACAGCCAACACAGATACGCAGTATTTT
TRBV6-1,TRBJ1-1,TRBD1,-,CASSRGQWDTEAFF,TGTGCCAGCAGTAGGGGACAGTGGGACACTGAAGCTTTCTTT
TRBV6-4,TRBJ2-4,-,-,CASSDRPSVAAKNIQYF,TGTGCCAGCAGTGACCGTCCTTCGGTTGCGGCCAAAAACATTCAGTACTTC
TRBV9,TRBJ1-2,TRBD1,-,CASSVGDSPNYGYTF,TGTGCCAGCAGCGTAGGGGACAGTCCTAACTATGGCTACACCTTC
TRBV4-3,TRBJ2-7,TRBD2,-,CASSQDSTSGTYEQYF,TGCGCCAGCAGCCAAGATTCGACTAGCGGTACCTACGAGCAGTACTTC
TRBV9,TRBJ2-2,TRBD1,-,CASSATLTGPGELFF,TGTGCCAGCAGCGCTACCCTGACAGGGCCCGGGGAGCTGTTTTTT
TRBV16,TRBJ2-7,-,once,CASSQMGTHYEQYF,TGTGCCAGCAGCCAAATGGGGACTCACTACGAGCAGTACTTC
TRBV5-1,TRBJ1-2,TRBD1,-,CASSAGGDYGYTF,TGCGCCAGCAGCGCAGGGGGCGACTATGGCTACACCTTC
TRBV7-6,TRBJ2-2,-,-,CASSFIRGSGTGELFF,TGTGCCAGCAGCTTTATTCGGGGGTCGGGCACCGGGGAGCTGTTTTTT
TRBV27,TRBJ1-1,-,-,CASRLQALNTEAFF,TGTGCCAGCAGGCTTCAAGCTCTGAACACTGAAGCTTTCTTT
TRBV27,TRBJ2-1,TRBD1,-,CASRRDSASGYGEQFF,TGTGCCAGCAGAAGGGACAGCGCAAGCGGCTATGGTGAGCAGTTCTTC
TRBV28,TRBJ2-1,TRBD2,-,CASSPTGSGRRNEQFF,TGTGCCAGCAGCCCCACCGGCTCCGGGAGGAGGAATGAGCAGTTCTTC
TRBV7-2,TRBJ2-7,-,-,CASSSGVGYEQYF,TGTGCCAGCAGCTCCGGGGTTGGGTACGAGCAGTACTTC
TRBV2,TRBJ1-4,TRBD1,few,CASSEIQGAGTNEKLFF,TGTGCCAGCAGTGAAATTCAGGGGGCTGGAACTAATGAAAAACTGTTTTTT
TRBV27,TRBJ1-1,-,-,CASSLLGDRTEAFF,TGTGCCAGCAGTTTACTAGGGGATCGCACTGAAGCTTTCTTT
TRBV5-1,TRBJ1-2,TRBD1,once,CASRGGTGGYGYTF,TGCGCCAGCAGGGGGGGGACAGGGGGCTATGGCTACACCTTC
TRBV11-2,TRBJ1-1,-,-,CASSLDGGAEAFF,TGTGCCAGCAGCTTAGATGGAGGAGCAGAAGCTTTCTTT
TRBV6-5,TRBJ2-3,-,-,CASSYIAGTDTQYF,TGTGCCAGCAGTTACATCGCGGGGACAGATACGCAGTATTTT
TRBV2,TRBJ2-7,TRBD2,-,CARGGLSSAYEQYF,TGTGCCAGGGGGGGACTATCCTCAGCCTACGAGCAGTACTTC
TRBV6-5,TRBJ1-3,-,-,CASSPLASGNTIYF,TGTGCCAGCAGTCCCCTGGCATCTGGAAACACCATATATTTT
TRBV7-6,TRBJ2-4,-,-,CASSLVEREHIQYF,TGTGCCAGCAGCTTAGTGGAACGGGAGCACATTCAGTACTTC
TRBV6-5,TRBJ2-7,TRBD1,-,CASSTTGGSYEQYF,TGTGCCAGCAGTACGACAGGGGGTTCCTACGAGCAGTACTTC
TRBV19,TRBJ1-1,-,few,CASSIFGGMGAFF,TGTGCCAGTAGTATCTTCGGGGGGATGGGCGCTTTCTTT
TRBV5-1,TRBJ2-7,TRBD1,-,CASSLDLDRGKAYEQYF,TGCGCCAGCAGCTTGGACTTAGACAGGGGAAAGGCCTACGAGCAGTACTTC
TRBV5-1,TRBJ2-4,TRBD2,few,CASSQGEGNIQYF,TGCGCCAGCAGTCAAGGGGAGGGAAACATTCAGTACTTC
TRBV6-5,TRBJ2-2,TRBD2,-,CATSSGGATGELFF,TGTGCCACCTCTAGCGGGGGGGCGACCGGGGAGCTGTTTTTT